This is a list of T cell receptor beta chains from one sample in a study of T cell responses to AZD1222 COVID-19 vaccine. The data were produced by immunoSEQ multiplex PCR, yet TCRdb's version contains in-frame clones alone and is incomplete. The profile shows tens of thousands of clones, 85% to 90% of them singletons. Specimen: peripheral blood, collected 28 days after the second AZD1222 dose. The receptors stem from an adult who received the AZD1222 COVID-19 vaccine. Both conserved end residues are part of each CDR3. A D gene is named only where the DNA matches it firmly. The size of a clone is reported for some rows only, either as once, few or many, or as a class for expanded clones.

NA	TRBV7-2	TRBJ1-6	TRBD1	CASSHDRGYSPLHF	TGTGCCAGCAGCCACGACAGGGGTTATTCACCCCTCCACTTT
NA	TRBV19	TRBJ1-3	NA	CASSSGGARNTIYF	TGTGCCAGTAGTAGCGGAGGGGCCAGAAACACCATATATTTT
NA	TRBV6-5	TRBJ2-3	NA	CASRRGYGTDTQYF	TGTGCCAGCAGGAGGGGGTATGGTACAGATACGCAGTATTTT
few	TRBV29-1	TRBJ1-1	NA	CSVTRQETEAFF	TGCAGCGTTACCCGACAGGAAACTGAAGCTTTCTTT
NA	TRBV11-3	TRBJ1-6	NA	CASSQYRNSPLHF	TGTGCCAGCAGCCAATACAGAAATTCACCCCTCCACTTT
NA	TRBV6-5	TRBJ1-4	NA	CASSYISGQGGEKLFF	TGTGCCAGCAGTTACATCTCGGGGCAGGGAGGAGAAAAACTGTTTTTT
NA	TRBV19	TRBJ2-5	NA	CASSIRQGRMETQYF	TGTGCCAGTAGTATCAGGCAGGGTCGTATGGAGACCCAGTACTTC
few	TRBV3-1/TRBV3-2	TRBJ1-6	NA	CASSPLTGSNSPLHF	TGTGCCAGCAGTCCATTGACAGGCAGTAATTCACCCCTCCACTTT
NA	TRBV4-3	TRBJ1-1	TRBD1	CASSQDVPGGNTEAFF	TGCGCCAGCAGCCAAGATGTCCCAGGGGGGAACACTGAAGCTTTCTTT
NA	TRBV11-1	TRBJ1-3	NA	CASSLRTSDTIYF	TGTGCCAGCAGCCTTAGGACATCTGACACCATATATTTT
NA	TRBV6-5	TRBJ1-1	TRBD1	CASSYSYRGNTEAFF	TGTGCCAGCAGTTACTCGTACAGGGGGAACACTGAAGCTTTCTTT
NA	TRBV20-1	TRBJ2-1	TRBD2	CSPSGDSGTSGASGEVQMKQFF	TGCAGTCCTAGTGGGGACAGCGGGACTAGCGGGGCCAGCGGCGAAGTCCAAATGAAACAGTTCTTC
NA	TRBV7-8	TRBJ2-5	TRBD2	CASSFSRLAGGKETQYF	TGTGCCAGCAGCTTCTCCCGACTAGCGGGGGGGAAGGAGACCCAGTACTTC
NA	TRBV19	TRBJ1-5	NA	CASSKVENQPQHF	TGTGCCAGTAGTAAGGTAGAAAATCAGCCCCAGCATTTT
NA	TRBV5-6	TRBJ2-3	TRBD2	CASRVAGVSTDTQYF	TGTGCCAGCAGGGTAGCGGGAGTTAGCACAGATACGCAGTATTTT
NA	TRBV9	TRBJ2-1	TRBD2	CASSLSGSSYNEQFF	TGTGCCAGCAGCCTCAGCGGGAGCTCCTACAATGAGCAGTTCTTC
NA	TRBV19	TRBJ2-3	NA	CASSPTDPRTDTQYF	TGTGCCAGTAGTCCGACAGACCCTCGCACAGATACGCAGTATTTT
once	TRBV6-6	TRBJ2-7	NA	CASSYSGLTYEQYF	TGTGCCAGCAGTTACTCCGGACTCACCTACGAGCAGTACTTC
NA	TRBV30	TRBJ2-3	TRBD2	CAWRGLAGPTDTQYF	TGTGCCTGGAGAGGCCTAGCGGGACCCACAGATACGCAGTATTTT
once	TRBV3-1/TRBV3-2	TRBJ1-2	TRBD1	CASSHGQGSYGYTF	TGTGCCAGCAGCCACGGACAGGGATCCTATGGCTACACCTTC
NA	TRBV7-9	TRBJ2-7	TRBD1	CASSMDRRAEKQYF	TGTGCCAGCAGCATGGACAGGCGGGCGGAGAAGCAGTACTTC
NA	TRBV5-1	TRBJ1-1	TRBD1	CASSSGQATEAFF	TGCGCCAGCAGCTCGGGACAGGCCACTGAAGCTTTCTTT
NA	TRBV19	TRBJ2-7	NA	CASSDLGLEQYF	TGTGCCAGTAGTGACCTCGGGCTCGAGCAGTACTTC